A selection of T cell receptor beta chains follows, all from one sample in a study of blood T cell repertoires in COVID-19. Generated by immunoSEQ multiplex PCR, the TCRdb table keeps only in-frame clones and is missing some. The sample has a few hundred thousand clones, roughly 90% seen once. Input material: PBMCs or T cells enriched from blood (not recorded which). These receptors all stem from a woman aged 18-29 years with acute COVID-19. Each CDR3 is given with its conserved first and last residue. The D gene is left open where the match is weak. Size values are once, few and many counts, or a class for expanded clones, and some rows have none.

clone_size,d_call,j_call,v_call,cdr3_aa,cdr3_nt
.,.,TRBJ2-7,TRBV6-5,CASKRAQAYEQYF,TGTGCCAGCAAGCGGGCCCAAGCCTACGAGCAGTACTTC
.,TRBD2,TRBJ2-7,TRBV27,CASSPFSGSPSYEQYF,TGTGCCAGCAGTCCCTTTAGCGGGAGCCCTTCCTACGAGCAGTACTTC
.,.,TRBJ1-5,TRBV7-2,CASSLGGQSRNQPQHF,TGTGCCAGCAGCTTAGGAGGACAGAGCCGCAATCAGCCCCAGCATTTT
.,.,TRBJ1-5,TRBV20-1,CSASADSLNQPQHF,TGCAGTGCTAGTGCGGACAGCTTAAATCAGCCCCAGCATTTT
few,.,TRBJ1-2,TRBV18,CASSPRTASGYTF,TGTGCCAGCTCACCACGGACAGCATCCGGCTACACCTTC
.,TRBD1,TRBJ1-3,TRBV7-9,CASSLAGTAISGNTIYF,TGTGCCAGCAGCTTGGCCGGGACAGCTATCTCTGGAAACACCATATATTTT
.,TRBD1,TRBJ1-5,TRBV4-1,CASSRGQGNQPQHF,TGCGCCAGCAGCCGCGGACAGGGCAATCAGCCCCAGCATTTT
few,TRBD2,TRBJ2-7,TRBV7-2,CASSLAMTSGSYEQYF,TGTGCCAGCAGCTTAGCGATGACTAGCGGGAGCTACGAGCAGTACTTC
.,TRBD1,TRBJ2-1,TRBV11-2,CASSSRQGAVDEQFF,TGTGCCAGCAGCTCTCGACAGGGGGCAGTAGATGAGCAGTTCTTC
.,.,TRBJ2-3,TRBV5-4,CASSREPTDTQYF,TGTGCCAGCAGCCGAGAACCCACAGATACGCAGTATTTT
.,.,TRBJ2-1,TRBV6-6,CASCTSSNEQFF,TGTGCCAGTTGTACTAGCAGCAATGAGCAGTTCTTC
.,.,TRBJ1-5,TRBV5-5,CASSPGQNSNQPQHF,TGTGCCAGCAGCCCAGGACAGAATAGCAATCAGCCCCAGCATTTT
.,TRBD1,TRBJ1-1,TRBV28,CASSPRTGRLPEAFF,TGTGCCAGCAGTCCACGGACAGGGCGGTTGCCTGAAGCTTTCTTT
once,.,TRBJ1-1,TRBV30,CAWSPGGNTEAFF,TGTGCCTGGAGTCCCGGTGGGAACACTGAAGCTTTCTTT
.,TRBD2,TRBJ2-3,TRBV11-3,CASGRGDTQYF,TGTGCCAGCGGGAGGGGAGATACGCAGTATTTT
.,.,TRBJ1-2,TRBV7-3,CASSSGETSGYTF,TGTGCCAGCAGCTCAGGGGAGACCTCTGGCTACACCTTC
.,.,TRBJ2-1,TRBV6-4,CASSDSYPPREQFF,TGTGCCAGCAGCGACTCGTATCCCCCCCGGGAGCAGTTCTTC
.,TRBD1,TRBJ2-5,TRBV27,CASSSPGGAGETQYF,TGTGCCAGCAGTTCCCCAGGGGGCGCGGGAGAGACCCAGTACTTC
.,.,TRBJ1-4,TRBV19,CASQKGVGRGTTNEKLFF,TGTGCCAGCCAAAAAGGGGTGGGCAGAGGGACTACTAATGAAAAACTGTTTTTT
.,.,TRBJ2-2,TRBV9,CASSVATRLGTGELFF,TGTGCCAGCAGCGTAGCTACCAGGCTGGGCACCGGGGAGCTGTTTTTT
.,TRBD1,TRBJ2-1,TRBV7-9,CASSYRDSDEQFF,TGTGCCAGCAGCTACCGGGACAGCGATGAGCAGTTCTTC
.,.,TRBJ1-2,TRBV5-1,CASSPRRGNDSNYGYTF,TGCGCCAGCAGCCCCAGAAGGGGAAATGACTCTAACTATGGCTACACCTTC
once,.,TRBJ2-7,TRBV7-9,CASSLERVSYEQYF,TGTGCCAGCAGCTTAGAGCGGGTTTCCTACGAGCAGTACTTC
.,.,TRBJ2-7,TRBV27,CASSSSGFEQYF,TGTGCCAGCAGTTCCTCAGGGTTCGAGCAGTACTTC
few,TRBD2,TRBJ2-1,TRBV24-1,CATSASGSTDEQFF,TGTGCCACCAGTGCTAGCGGGAGTACTGATGAGCAGTTCTTC
.,TRBD2,TRBJ2-3,TRBV30,CAWSADSSGGTDTQYF,TGTGCCTGGAGTGCCGACTCTAGCGGGGGCACAGATACGCAGTATTTT
.,TRBD2,TRBJ2-1,TRBV12-5,CASGGSAGAYNEQFF,TGTGCTAGTGGTGGATCGGCGGGAGCATACAATGAGCAGTTCTTC
.,TRBD2,TRBJ2-1,TRBV11-2,CASSLGSGRHNEQFF,TGTGCCAGCAGCTTAGGGAGCGGGAGGCACAATGAGCAGTTCTTC
.,.,TRBJ1-2,TRBV5-1,CASSLVAEFYGYTF,TGCGCCAGCAGCTTGGTAGCAGAATTCTATGGCTACACCTTC
.,.,TRBJ1-3,TRBV7-2,CASSLRQGNTIYF,TGTGCCAGCAGCTTACGACAGGGAAACACCATATATTTT
.,.,TRBJ2-3,TRBV7-9,CATRSEGGTDTQYF,TGTGCCACCAGGTCCGAGGGGGGCACAGATACGCAGTATTTT
.,TRBD2,TRBJ2-1,TRBV15,CATISGTSGRVEQFF,TGTGCCACCATCTCCGGGACTAGCGGGAGGGTCGAGCAGTTCTTC